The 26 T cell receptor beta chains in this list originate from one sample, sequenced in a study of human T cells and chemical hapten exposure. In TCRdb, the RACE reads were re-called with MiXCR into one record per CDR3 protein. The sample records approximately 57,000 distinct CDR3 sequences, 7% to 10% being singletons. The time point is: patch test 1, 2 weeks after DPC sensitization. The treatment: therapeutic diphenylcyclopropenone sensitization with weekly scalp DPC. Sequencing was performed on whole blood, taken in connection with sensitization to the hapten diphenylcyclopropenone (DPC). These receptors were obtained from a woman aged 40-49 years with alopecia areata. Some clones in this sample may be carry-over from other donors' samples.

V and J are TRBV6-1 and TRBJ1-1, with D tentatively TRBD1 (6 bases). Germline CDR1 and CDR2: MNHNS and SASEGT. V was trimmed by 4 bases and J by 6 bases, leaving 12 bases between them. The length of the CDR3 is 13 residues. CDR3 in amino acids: CASSVKRGAEAFF. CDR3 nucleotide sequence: TGTGCCAGCAGTGTTAAAAGGGGGGCTGAAGCTTTCTTT.

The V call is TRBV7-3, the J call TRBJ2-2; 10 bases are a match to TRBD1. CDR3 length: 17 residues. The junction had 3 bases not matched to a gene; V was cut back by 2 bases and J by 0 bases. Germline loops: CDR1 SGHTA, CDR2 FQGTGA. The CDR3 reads CASSLYGTGANTGELFF. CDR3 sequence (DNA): TGTGCCAGCAGCTTATACGGGACAGGGGCGAACACCGGGGAGCTGTTTTTT.

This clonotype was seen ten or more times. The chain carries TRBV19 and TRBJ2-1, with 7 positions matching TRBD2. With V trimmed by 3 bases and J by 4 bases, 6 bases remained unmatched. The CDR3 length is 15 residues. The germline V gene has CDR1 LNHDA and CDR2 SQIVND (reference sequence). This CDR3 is CASSIGRVVYNEQFF. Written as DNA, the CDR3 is TGTGCCAGTAGTATTGGGAGGGTCGTTTACAATGAGCAGTTCTTC.

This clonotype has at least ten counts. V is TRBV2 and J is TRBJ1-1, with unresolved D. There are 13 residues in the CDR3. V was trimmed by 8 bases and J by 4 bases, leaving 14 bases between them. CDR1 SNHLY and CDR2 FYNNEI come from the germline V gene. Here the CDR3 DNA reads TGTGCCAGCTCACGCCAAAGACTCACTGAAGCTTTCTTT. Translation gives CASSRQRLTEAFF.

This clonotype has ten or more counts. As DNA, the CDR3 is TGCAGTGCTAGGGATTCTAGCGGGGGGGTAGCAGATACGCAGTATTTT. Translated, it gives CSARDSSGGVADTQYF. V is TRBV20-1 and J is TRBJ2-3, with 12 nucleotides matching TRBD2. With 3 bases clipped from V and 4 bases from J, the junction kept 8 bases outside the gene matches. CDR3 length equals 16 residues. The V gene's germline CDR1 is DFQATT and CDR2 SNEGSKA (reference sequence).

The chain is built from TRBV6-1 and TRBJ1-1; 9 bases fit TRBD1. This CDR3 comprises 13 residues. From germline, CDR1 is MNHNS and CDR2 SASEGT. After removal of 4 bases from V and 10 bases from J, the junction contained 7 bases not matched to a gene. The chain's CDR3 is CASSAKQGAGAFF. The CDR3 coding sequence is TGTGCCAGCAGTGCCAAACAGGGGGCGGGAGCTTTCTTT.

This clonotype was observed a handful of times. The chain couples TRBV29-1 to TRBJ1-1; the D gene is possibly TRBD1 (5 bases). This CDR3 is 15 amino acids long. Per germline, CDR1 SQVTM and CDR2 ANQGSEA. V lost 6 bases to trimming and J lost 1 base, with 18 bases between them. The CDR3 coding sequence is TGCAGCGTGGGACTCCCGGGTTATGCGAACACTGAAGCTTTCTTT. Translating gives CSVGLPGYANTEAFF.

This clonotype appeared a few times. The CDR3 here is CASGQQGSYGYTF. For the CDR3, the DNA is TGTGCCAGCGGACAGCAGGGTAGCTATGGCTACACCTTC. The genes are TRBV12-3 or TRBV12-4 and TRBJ1-2; maybe TRBD1 (6 bases). The CDR3 consists of 13 residues. V was clipped by 8 bases and J by 4 bases, with 14 bases between them.

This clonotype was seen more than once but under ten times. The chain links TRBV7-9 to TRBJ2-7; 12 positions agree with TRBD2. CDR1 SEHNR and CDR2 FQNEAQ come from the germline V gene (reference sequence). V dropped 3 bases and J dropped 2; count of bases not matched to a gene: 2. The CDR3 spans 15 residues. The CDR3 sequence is CASSLGTSGPYEQYF. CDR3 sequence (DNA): TGTGCCAGCAGCTTGGGGACTAGCGGGCCCTACGAGCAGTACTTC.

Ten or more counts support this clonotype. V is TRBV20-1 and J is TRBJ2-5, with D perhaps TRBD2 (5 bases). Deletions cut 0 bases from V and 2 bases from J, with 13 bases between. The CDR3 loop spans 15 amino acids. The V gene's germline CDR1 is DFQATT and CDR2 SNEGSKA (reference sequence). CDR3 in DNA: TGCAGTGCTAGAGATCTGGCGGGTTTTCAAGAGACCCAGTACTTC. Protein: CSARDLAGFQETQYF.

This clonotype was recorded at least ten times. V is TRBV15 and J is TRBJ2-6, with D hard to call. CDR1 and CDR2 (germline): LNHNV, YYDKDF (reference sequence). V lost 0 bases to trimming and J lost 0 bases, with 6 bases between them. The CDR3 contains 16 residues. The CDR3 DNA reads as TGTGCCACCAGCAGAGATTTGGCCTCTGGGGCCAACGTCCTGACTTTC. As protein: CATSRDLASGANVLTF.

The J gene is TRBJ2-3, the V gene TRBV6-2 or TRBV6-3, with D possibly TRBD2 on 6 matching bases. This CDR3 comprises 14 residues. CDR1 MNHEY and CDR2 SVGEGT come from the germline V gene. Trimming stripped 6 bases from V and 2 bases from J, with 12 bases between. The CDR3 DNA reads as TGTGCCAGCAGCAACCCTAGCGACACAGATACGCAGTATTTT. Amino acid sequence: CASSNPSDTDTQYF.

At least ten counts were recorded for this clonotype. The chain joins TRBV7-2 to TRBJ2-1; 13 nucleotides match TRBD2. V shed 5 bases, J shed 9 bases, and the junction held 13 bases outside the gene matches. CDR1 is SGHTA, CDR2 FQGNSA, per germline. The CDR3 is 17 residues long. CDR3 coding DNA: TGTGCCAGCAGCCCCGGGACTAGCGGGGTCCGGGGGGGTGAGCAGTTCTTC. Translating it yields CASSPGTSGVRGGEQFF. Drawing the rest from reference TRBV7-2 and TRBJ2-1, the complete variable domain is GAGVSQSPSNKVTEKGKDVELRCDPISGHTALYWYRQSLGQGLEFLIYFQGNSAPDKSGLPSDRFSAERTGGSVSTLTIQRTQQEDSAVYLCASSPGTSGVRGGEQFFGPGTRLTVL.

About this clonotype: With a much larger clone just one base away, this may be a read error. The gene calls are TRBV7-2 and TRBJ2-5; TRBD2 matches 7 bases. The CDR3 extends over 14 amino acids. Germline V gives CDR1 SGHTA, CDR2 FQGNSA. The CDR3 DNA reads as TGTGCCACCAGCTCCATTAGCGGGCCAGAGACCCAGTACTTC. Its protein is CATSSISGPETQYF.

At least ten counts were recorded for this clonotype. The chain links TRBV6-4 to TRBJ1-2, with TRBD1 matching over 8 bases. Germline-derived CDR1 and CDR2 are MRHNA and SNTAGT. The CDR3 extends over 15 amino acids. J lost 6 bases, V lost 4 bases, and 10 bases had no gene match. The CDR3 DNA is TGTGCCAGCAGTGCCCTTCCTGGACAGGGAGATGGCTACACCTTC. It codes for CASSALPGQGDGYTF.

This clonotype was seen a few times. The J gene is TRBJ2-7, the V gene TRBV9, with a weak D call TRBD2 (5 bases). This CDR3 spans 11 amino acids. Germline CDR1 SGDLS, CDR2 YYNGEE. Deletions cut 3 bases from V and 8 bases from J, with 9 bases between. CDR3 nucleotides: TGTGCCAGCAGCGCTGAGGGAAAGCAGTACTTC. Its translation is CASSAEGKQYF.

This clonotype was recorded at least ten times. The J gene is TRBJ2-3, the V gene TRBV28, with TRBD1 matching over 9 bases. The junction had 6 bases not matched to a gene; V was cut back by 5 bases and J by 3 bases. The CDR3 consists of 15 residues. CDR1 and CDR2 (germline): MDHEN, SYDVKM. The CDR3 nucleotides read TGTGCCAGCAGTCTCGGACAGGGGACGACAGATACGCAGTATTTT. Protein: CASSLGQGTTDTQYF.

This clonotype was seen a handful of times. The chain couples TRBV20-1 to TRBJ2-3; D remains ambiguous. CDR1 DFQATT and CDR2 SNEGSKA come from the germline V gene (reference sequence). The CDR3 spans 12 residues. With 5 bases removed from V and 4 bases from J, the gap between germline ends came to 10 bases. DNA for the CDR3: TGCAGTGCTGCTCCGACCGCAGATACGCAGTATTTT. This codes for CSAAPTADTQYF.

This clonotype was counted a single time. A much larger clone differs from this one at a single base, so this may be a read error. CDR3 DNA: TGTGGCAGCAGCTCAGGGACAGGGGCCAACACCGGGGAGCTGTTTTTT. Its translation is CGSSSGTGANTGELFF. The V and J genes are TRBV7-9 and TRBJ2-2; 10 nucleotides align to TRBD1. This CDR3 spans 16 amino acids. Germline loops: CDR1 SEHNR, CDR2 FQNEAQ (reference sequence). The whole variable domain, filled in from reference TRBV7-9 and TRBJ2-2, reads DTGVSQNPRHKITKRGQNVTFRCDPISEHNRLYWYRQTLGQGPEFLTYFQNEAQLEKSRLLSDRFSAERPKGSFSTLEIQRTEQGDSAMYLCGSSSGTGANTGELFFGEGSRLTVL.

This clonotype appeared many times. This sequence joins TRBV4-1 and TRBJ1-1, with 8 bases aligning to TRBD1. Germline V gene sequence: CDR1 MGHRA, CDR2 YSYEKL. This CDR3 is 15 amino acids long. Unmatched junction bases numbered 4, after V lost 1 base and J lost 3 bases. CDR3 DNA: TGCGCCAGCAGCCAAGGGAGACAGGGGTACACTGAAGCTTTCTTT. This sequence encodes CASSQGRQGYTEAFF.

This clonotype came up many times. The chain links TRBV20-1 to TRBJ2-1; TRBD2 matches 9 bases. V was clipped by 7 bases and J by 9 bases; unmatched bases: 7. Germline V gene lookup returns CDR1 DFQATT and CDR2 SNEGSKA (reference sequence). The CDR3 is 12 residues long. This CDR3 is CSVSRGGAEQFF. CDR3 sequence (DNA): TGCAGTGTCTCGCGGGGGGGCGCTGAGCAGTTCTTC.

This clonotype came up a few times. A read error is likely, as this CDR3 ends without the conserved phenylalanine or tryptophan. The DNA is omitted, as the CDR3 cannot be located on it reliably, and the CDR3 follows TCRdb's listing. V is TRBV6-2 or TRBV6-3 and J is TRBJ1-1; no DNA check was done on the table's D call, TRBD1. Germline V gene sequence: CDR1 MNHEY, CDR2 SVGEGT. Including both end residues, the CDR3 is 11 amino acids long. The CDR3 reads CASSRGRTGVP.

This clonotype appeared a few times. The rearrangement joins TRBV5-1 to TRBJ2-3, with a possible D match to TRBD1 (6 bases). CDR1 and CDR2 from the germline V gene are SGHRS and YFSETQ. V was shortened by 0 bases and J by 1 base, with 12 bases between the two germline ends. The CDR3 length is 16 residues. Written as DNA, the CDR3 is TGCGCCAGCAGCTTGGAAGGCCCAGGGGGCACAGATACGCAGTATTTT. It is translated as CASSLEGPGGTDTQYF.

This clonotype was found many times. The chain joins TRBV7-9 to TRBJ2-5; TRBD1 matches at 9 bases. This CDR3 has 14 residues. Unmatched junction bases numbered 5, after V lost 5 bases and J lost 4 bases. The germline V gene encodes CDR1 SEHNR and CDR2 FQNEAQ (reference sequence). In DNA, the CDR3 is TGTGCCAGCAGCGCGACAGGGGGTCCAGAGACCCAGTACTTC. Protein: CASSATGGPETQYF. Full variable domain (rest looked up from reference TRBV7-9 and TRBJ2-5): DTGVSQNPRHKITKRGQNVTFRCDPISEHNRLYWYRQTLGQGPEFLTYFQNEAQLEKSRLLSDRFSAERPKGSFSTLEIQRTEQGDSAMYLCASSATGGPETQYFGPGTRLLVL.

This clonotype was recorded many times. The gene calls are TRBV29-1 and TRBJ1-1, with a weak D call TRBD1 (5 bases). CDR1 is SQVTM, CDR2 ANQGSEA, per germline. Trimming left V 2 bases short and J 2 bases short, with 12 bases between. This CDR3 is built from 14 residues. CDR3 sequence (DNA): TGCAGCGTTGAACCCTTTGGGGCCAACACTGAAGCTTTCTTT. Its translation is CSVEPFGANTEAFF.

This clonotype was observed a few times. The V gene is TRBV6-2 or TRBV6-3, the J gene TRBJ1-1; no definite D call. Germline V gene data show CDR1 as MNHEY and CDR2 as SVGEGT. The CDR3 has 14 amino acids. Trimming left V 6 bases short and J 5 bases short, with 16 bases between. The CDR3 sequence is CASSVTPQWTEAFF. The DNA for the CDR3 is TGTGCCAGCAGCGTGACCCCCCAGTGGACTGAAGCTTTCTTT.